This T cell receptor (beta chain) was sequenced during a study of blood T cell repertoires in COVID-19. Study background: Italy, Spain and the United States were the sources of the convalescent and acute COVID-19 samples. T cells, B-cell-depleted T cells, or PBMCs supplied cDNA or gDNA.

The table came from immunoSEQ multiplex PCR; TCRdb's copy has only in-frame clones and leaves some out. The sample lists 250,000 or so clones; 80% to 90% were seen once. Per the germline V gene, CDR1 is SGHTA and CDR2 is FQGNSA. The CDR3 runs 18 residues. J was trimmed by 2 bases and V by 3 bases; bases with no gene match: 12. This receptor was identified in a woman between 35 and 50 years old who had recovered from COVID-19. The sequencing input was peripheral blood. The gene calls are TRBV7-2 and TRBJ2-2, with 7 bases that match TRBD2. CDR3 in amino acids: CASSFVIAGEGNTGELFF. CDR3 nucleotide sequence: TGTGCCAGCAGCTTTGTTATCGCGGGAGAGGGAAACACCGGGGAGCTGTTTTTT. The full variable domain, its missing parts supplied by reference TRBV7-2 and TRBJ2-2, is GAGVSQSPSNKVTEKGKDVELRCDPISGHTALYWYRQSLGQGLEFLIYFQGNSAPDKSGLPSDRFSAERTGGSVSTLTIQRTQQEDSAVYLCASSFVIAGEGNTGELFFGEGSRLTVL.